These 7 T cell receptor beta chains came from one sample sequenced in a study of blood T cells in healthy people across ages (dated by TCRdb to between 2015 and 2017). Library preparation used 5' RACE. Sequenced using an Illumina HiSeq 2500. A second PCR of about 7 to 12 cycles was performed with a sample-barcoded 5' primer and a J-beta primer mix. Through fastp at Q25 and MiXCR, TCRdb rebuilt clones from the public reads, retaining in-frame beta chains. Rows with one shared CDR3 protein collapse into an entry with the most common genes and DNA. The sample table holds 600,000 to 850,000 distinct CDR3 sequences, of which about 40% were seen once. The top ten clonotypes cover around a fifth of the sample. The sequencing input was blood. These receptors all stem from a woman aged 55-70 years in good health.

This chain uses TRBV6-2 or TRBV6-3 with TRBJ1-4, with 8 bases that match TRBD1. The germline V gene has CDR1 MNHEY and CDR2 SVGEGT. V lost 6 bases to trimming and J lost 5 bases; unmatched junction nucleotides: 5. CDR3 length: 14 amino acids. For the CDR3, the DNA is TGTGCCAGCAGGGGGACAGGATTCAATGAAAAACTGTTTTTT. Its translation is CASRGTGFNEKLFF.

The rearrangement joins TRBV24-1 to TRBJ2-1; 8 bases line up with TRBD1. The J call may be faulty, since TRBJ2-7 better matches the DNA end. CDR1 and CDR2 (germline): KGHDR, SFDVKD. The CDR3 contains 15 residues. The CDR3 reads CATSDPGQGVYEQYF. Here the CDR3 DNA reads TGTGCCACCAGTGATCCTGGACAGGGTGTCTACGAGCAGTACTTC.

The rearrangement joins TRBV5-1 to TRBJ2-7; D ambiguous. Germline CDR1 reads SGHRS; CDR2 reads YFSETQ. CDR3 size: 14 residues. V lost 3 bases to trimming and J lost 7 bases, with 17 bases between them. CDR3 nucleotides: TGCGCCAGCAGCTCCCAGACACGATGGGATGAGCAGTACTTC. Encoded protein: CASSSQTRWDEQYF.

J is TRBJ2-7 and V is TRBV4-3, with D possibly being TRBD1 (7 bases). From germline, CDR1 is LGHNA and CDR2 YSLEER. This CDR3 is 18 amino acids long. Trimming pared 5 bases from V and 0 bases from J, leaving 23 bases between. The CDR3 DNA follows: TGCGCCAGCAGCAGTCAAAGACAGGGCCGGGACTTCTCCTACGAGCAGTACTTC. Translation: CASSSQRQGRDFSYEQYF.

The J gene is TRBJ1-1, the V gene TRBV3-1; D remains ambiguous. V lost 1 base and J lost 2, with 11 bases in between. Per germline, CDR1 LGHDT and CDR2 YNNKEL (reference sequence). The CDR3 totals 15 residues. In nucleotides, the CDR3 is TGTGCCAGCAGCCAAGTTCGGGTATTAAACACTGAAGCTTTCTTT. Translation: CASSQVRVLNTEAFF.

The CDR3 region has the DNA TGTGCCAGCAACCCGGGACTAGCGGGGACACAAGAGACCCAGTACTTC. Its protein product is CASNPGLAGTQETQYF. The J gene is TRBJ2-5, the V gene TRBV7-2; 13 bases line up with TRBD2. The ends lost 7 bases at V and 2 bases at J; junction bases unmatched: 7. Germline lookup yields CDR1 SGHTA and CDR2 FQGNSA. The CDR3 contains 16 residues. Together with reference TRBV7-2 and TRBJ2-5, the CDR3 gives the full variable domain: GAGVSQSPSNKVTEKGKDVELRCDPISGHTALYWYRQSLGQGLEFLIYFQGNSAPDKSGLPSDRFSAERTGGSVSTLTIQRTQQEDSAVYLCASNPGLAGTQETQYFGPGTRLLVL.

The rearrangement joins TRBV11-1 to TRBJ2-3; 12 nucleotides line up with TRBD2. Germline V lookup: CDR1 SGHAT, CDR2 FQDESV (reference sequence). The V gene end was trimmed by 5 bases and the J gene end by 14 bases; junction bases not matched to a gene: 5. The CDR3 loop spans 12 amino acids. The CDR3 here is CASSMTSGSRYF. DNA for the CDR3: TGTGCCAGCAGCATGACTAGCGGGAGTAGGTATTTT. Using reference TRBV11-1 and TRBJ2-3 for the parts outside the CDR3, the full variable domain is EAEVAQSPRYKITEKSQAVAFWCDPISGHATLYWYRQILGQGPELLVQFQDESVVDDSQLPKDRFSAERLKGVDSTLKIQPAELGDSAMYLCASSMTSGSRYFGPGTRLTVL.